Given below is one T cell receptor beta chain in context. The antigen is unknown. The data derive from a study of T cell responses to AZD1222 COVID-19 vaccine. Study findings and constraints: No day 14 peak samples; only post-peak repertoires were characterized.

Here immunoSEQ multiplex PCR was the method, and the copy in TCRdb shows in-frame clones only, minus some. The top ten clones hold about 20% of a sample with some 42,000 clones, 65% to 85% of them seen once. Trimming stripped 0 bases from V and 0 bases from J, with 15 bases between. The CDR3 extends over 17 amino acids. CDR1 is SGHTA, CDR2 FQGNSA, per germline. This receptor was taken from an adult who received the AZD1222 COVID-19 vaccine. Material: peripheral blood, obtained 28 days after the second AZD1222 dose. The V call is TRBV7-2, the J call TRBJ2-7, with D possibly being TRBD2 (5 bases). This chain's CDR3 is CASSLAAPGNPSYEQYF. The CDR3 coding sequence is TGTGCCAGCAGCTTAGCGGCGCCCGGGAACCCCTCCTACGAGCAGTACTTC.